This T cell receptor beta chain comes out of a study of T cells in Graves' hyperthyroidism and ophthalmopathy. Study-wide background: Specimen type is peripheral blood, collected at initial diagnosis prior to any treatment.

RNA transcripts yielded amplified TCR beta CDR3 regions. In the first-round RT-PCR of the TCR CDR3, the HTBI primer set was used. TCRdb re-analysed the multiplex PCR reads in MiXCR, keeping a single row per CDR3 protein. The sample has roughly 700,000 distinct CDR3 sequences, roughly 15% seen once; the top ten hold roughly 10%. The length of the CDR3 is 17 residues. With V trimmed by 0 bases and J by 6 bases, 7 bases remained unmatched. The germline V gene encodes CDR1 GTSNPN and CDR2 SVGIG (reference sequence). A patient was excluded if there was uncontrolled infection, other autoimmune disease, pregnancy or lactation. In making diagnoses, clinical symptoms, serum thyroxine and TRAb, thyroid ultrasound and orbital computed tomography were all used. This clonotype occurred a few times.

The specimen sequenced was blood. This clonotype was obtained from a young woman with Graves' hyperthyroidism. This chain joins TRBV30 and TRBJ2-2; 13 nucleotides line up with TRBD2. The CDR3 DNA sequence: TGTGCCTGGAGTGTACAGAGGACTAGCGGGAGCCCCGGGGAGCTGTTTTTT. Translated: CAWSVQRTSGSPGELFF.